This T cell receptor (beta chain) is drawn from a study of OX40 agonist ivuxolimab in advanced cancers. Study details: From about 20 to 79 years was the age range, with a mean of around 56 years, and around 80% were male. Broader study findings: Dosing at 0.1 to 3.0 mg/kg was accompanied by clonal expansion of CD4+ and CD8+ blood T cells by week 6.

Libraries were prepared by immunoSEQ multiplex PCR; TCRdb keeps only in-frame clonotypes and omits some of them. Here the sample spans about 110,000 clones, about nine tenths being singletons. As for this clone: Antigen specificity is unknown.

This sample comprised CD4+ or CD8+ T cells sorted from blood, obtained in a trial of the OX40 agonist ivuxolimab. This clonotype was obtained from an adult with an advanced solid tumor such as melanoma, head and neck, liver or kidney cancer.

CDR3 nucleotide sequence: TGTGCCAGCAGTGGATTAGGGACGCATGGCTACACCTTC. Translating gives CASSGLGTHGYTF. The chain recombines TRBV2 with TRBJ1-2; the D gene is possibly TRBD1 (5 bases). CDR3 length equals 13 residues. Per germline, CDR1 SNHLY and CDR2 FYNNEI. V shed 4 bases and J shed 6 bases, with 12 bases lying between them.